This TCR beta chain stems from a study of T-cell reconstitution after alpha-beta-depleted transplantation in children. The TCRbeta library was prepared with unique molecular identifiers. TCRdb used MiXCR to reprocess the PCR reads, holding one entry per CDR3 protein. The sample contains around 340,000 distinct CDR3 sequences, about 14% of which appear only once. The table lists this clonotype with many counts. CDR3 size: 11 residues. CDR1 and CDR2 (germline): SQVTM, ANQGSEA. V gave up 7 bases and J gave up 0 bases, with 4 bases separating them. The source of this sequence is a human donor who donated a stem cell graft to a child with Fanconi anemia. The gene calls are TRBV29-1 and TRBJ2-1; D is unresolved. The specimen was PBMCs, collected from the stem cell graft. The CDR3 DNA is TGCAGCGCTATCTCCTACAATGAGCAGTTCTTC. The encoded protein is CSAISYNEQFF.